These 16 T cell receptor beta chains originate from one sample sequenced in a study of T cell responses to AZD1222 COVID-19 vaccine. Profiling relied on immunoSEQ multiplex PCR, and the TCRdb table lists in-frame clones only, not all of them. The data hold approximately 150,000 clones, with around 87% observed a single time. Sequenced here: peripheral blood, sampled on day 0 of AZD1222 vaccination. Receptor source: an adult in good health.

Comment on this clone: Other DNA sequences in this specimen translate into the identical CDR3. The chain employs TRBV30 and TRBJ2-7, with unresolved D. Germline V gene data show CDR1 as GTSNPN and CDR2 as SVGIG (reference sequence). This CDR3 spans 11 amino acids. V lost 2 bases and J 4 bases, leaving 6 bases between the germline ends. CDR3 amino acids: CAWSPSYEQYF. The CDR3, as DNA: TGTGCCTGGAGTCCCTCTTACGAGCAGTACTTC.

The chain carries TRBV3-1 (or the pseudogene TRBV3-2) and TRBJ1-6, with 8 bases matching TRBD1. The CDR3 is 12 amino acids. The germline gives CDR1 LGHDT, CDR2 YNNKEL (reference sequence). V lost 8 bases to trimming and J lost 7 bases; unmatched junction nucleotides: 1. The CDR3, as DNA: TGTGCCAGCGGGGACAGGAATTCACCCCTCCACTTT. Amino acids: CASGDRNSPLHF.

The chain combines TRBV9 with TRBJ1-2; 9 bases fit TRBD1. Trimming took 3 bases from V and 7 from J; bases not matched to a gene: 7. CDR3 size: 14 residues. Germline V gene lookup returns CDR1 SGDLS and CDR2 YYNGEE. CDR3 sequence reads: CASSGTGVVFGYTF. In DNA, the CDR3 is TGTGCCAGCAGCGGGACAGGGGTCGTTTTTGGCTACACCTTC.

V is TRBV11-3 and J is TRBJ1-2, with unresolved D. Germline CDR1 SGHNT, CDR2 YENEEA. The germline V and J ends were trimmed by 0 bases and 6 bases, with 8 bases remaining between them. This CDR3 has 13 amino acids. The chain's CDR3 is CASSLDGIHGYTF. CDR3 DNA sequence: TGTGCCAGCAGCTTAGATGGGATCCATGGCTACACCTTC.

V is TRBV3-1 (or the pseudogene TRBV3-2) and J is TRBJ2-7, with 14 bases fitting TRBD2. The V segment lost 6 bases and the J segment 4 bases; nucleotides outside the gene matches: 8. Per germline, CDR1 LGHDT and CDR2 YNNKEL (reference sequence). This CDR3 is built from 16 residues. CDR3 sequence: CASRFGTSGSGYEQYF. The CDR3 DNA follows: TGTGCCAGCAGATTCGGGACTAGCGGGAGCGGGTACGAGCAGTACTTC.

The V gene is TRBV7-9, the J gene TRBJ1-1; 9 positions agree with TRBD1. The germline CDR1 and CDR2 sequences are SEHNR and FQNEAQ (reference sequence). Losses at the gene ends were 5 bases for V and 5 bases for J; bases not matched to a gene: 6. The CDR3 runs 14 residues. The CDR3, as DNA: TGTGCCAGCAGCCCCGACAGGGGGATTACTGAAGCTTTCTTT. Translating it yields CASSPDRGITEAFF. The variable domain in full, completed from reference TRBV7-9 and TRBJ1-1, reads DTGVSQNPRHKITKRGQNVTFRCDPISEHNRLYWYRQTLGQGPEFLTYFQNEAQLEKSRLLSDRFSAERPKGSFSTLEIQRTEQGDSAMYLCASSPDRGITEAFFGQGTRLTVV.

The chain is built from TRBV28 and TRBJ1-5, with 8 bases identical to TRBD1. V dropped 4 bases and J dropped 6; count of bases not matched to a gene: 11. Germline CDR1 is MDHEN and CDR2 is SYDVKM. The CDR3 extends over 16 amino acids. The CDR3 spells CASSSTRQGWGQPQHF. The CDR3, as DNA: TGTGCCAGCAGTTCGACCCGACAGGGGTGGGGTCAGCCCCAGCATTTT.

The genes are TRBV30 and TRBJ2-7; 10 bases are shared with TRBD2. The CDR3 has 14 amino acids. The V gene's germline CDR1 is GTSNPN and CDR2 SVGIG (reference sequence). Germline trimming cut 6 bases from V and 6 bases from J; bases unmatched to any gene: 11. CDR3 sequence (DNA): TGTGCCTGTCAGAGCGGGGGGGCATTAGGCGAGCAGTACTTC. It yields the protein CACQSGGALGEQYF. Complete variable domain (other parts from reference TRBV30 and TRBJ2-7): SQTIHQWPATLVQPVGSPLSLECTVEGTSNPNLYWYRQAAGRGLQLLFYSVGIGQISSEVPQNLSASRPQDRQFILSSKKLLLSDSGFYLCACQSGGALGEQYFGPGTRLTVT.

This clone has just one count. The chain carries TRBV6-5 and TRBJ1-1; 8 nucleotides line up with TRBD1. Germline assignment: CDR1 MNHEY and CDR2 SVGAGI. Trimming took 1 base from V and 1 from J; bases not matched to a gene: 2. The CDR3 loop spans 15 amino acids. The CDR3 spells CASSYYQGANTEAFF. In nucleotides, the CDR3 is TGTGCCAGCAGTTACTATCAGGGGGCGAACACTGAAGCTTTCTTT.

The chain is built from TRBV6-5 and TRBJ1-1; 9 bases are a match to TRBD1. The junction had 5 bases not matched to a gene; V was cut back by 2 bases and J by 4 bases. The CDR3 is 15 amino acids. Germline CDR1 MNHEY, CDR2 SVGAGI. CDR3 DNA: TGTGCCAGCAGTTACATCGGGACAGGGACCACTGAAGCTTTCTTT. The encoded protein is CASSYIGTGTTEAFF.

The count of this clone is one. This rearrangement joins TRBV30 to TRBJ2-1; TRBD2 matches at 11 bases. The germline CDR1 and CDR2 sequences are GTSNPN and SVGIG (reference sequence). The CDR3 runs to 12 residues. J gave up 12 bases and V 5 bases, and 6 bases lay outside the gene matches. The CDR3 nucleotides read TGTGCCTGGGCCCTAGCGGGGGGCCCGCAGTTCTTC. As protein: CAWALAGGPQFF.

The chain couples TRBV5-1 to TRBJ1-2; D is uncertain. Deletions cut 1 base from V and 4 bases from J, with 11 bases between. CDR3 length equals 14 residues. Germline CDR1 reads SGHRS; CDR2 reads YFSETQ. The CDR3 loop is CASSLSSSLYGYTF. In DNA form, the CDR3 reads TGCGCCAGCAGCTTGTCAAGCAGCCTCTATGGCTACACCTTC.

This chain links TRBV12-5 with TRBJ2-3, with 8 bases identical to TRBD2. The CDR3 length is 16 residues. V trimming: 5 bases; J trimming: 5 bases; junction bases outside the gene matches: 12. Germline CDR1 LGHNT, CDR2 FRNRAP. CDR3: CASGALFGGAVDTQYF. DNA for the CDR3: TGTGCTAGTGGTGCACTATTCGGGGGGGCTGTAGATACGCAGTATTTT.

The rearrangement uses TRBV25-1 and TRBJ1-1; the D is unclear. V was cut by 0 bases and J by 4 bases, with 12 bases left in between. The CDR3 is 15 amino acids. Germline CDR1 reads MGHDK; CDR2 reads SYGVNS. CDR3 DNA sequence: TGTGCCAGCAGTGAATATGCGGCAGGTCGCACTGAAGCTTTCTTT. Its protein product is CASSEYAAGRTEAFF.

The chain has TRBV3-1 (or the pseudogene TRBV3-2) and TRBJ2-2, with a tentative D call TRBD2 (5 bases). The CDR3 is made up of 14 amino acids. V lost 4 bases and J 2 bases, leaving 8 bases between the germline ends. CDR1 is LGHDT and CDR2 is YNNKEL in the germline V gene (reference sequence). The CDR3: CASSPSSNTGELFF. The CDR3 DNA reads as TGTGCCAGCAGCCCGTCTAGCAACACCGGGGAGCTGTTTTTT.

The chain links TRBV20-1 to TRBJ1-6; TRBD1 matches 8 bases. This CDR3 is 14 amino acids long. Germline V lookup: CDR1 DFQATT, CDR2 SNEGSKA (reference sequence). V gave up 3 bases and J gave up 6 bases; unmatched junction bases: 4. DNA of the CDR3: TGCAGTGCTAGTAGAGACAGGGGTAATTCACCCCTCCACTTT. It yields the protein CSASRDRGNSPLHF.